This TCR beta chain originates from a study of T-cell memory formation after mild COVID-19. Overall study: Largely, TCR clusters stayed within a single donor. Study-wide points: Day 37-peaking second-wave clones had unconfirmed SARS-CoV-2 specificity.

To note about this clonotype: Its antigen is unidentified.

Sample barcodes and UMIs were carried by the TCR alpha and TCR beta cDNA libraries that 5'RACE generated with constant-segment primers. One entry per CDR3 protein results from TCRdb running MiXCR on the 5' RACE reads. The sample yields around 150,000 distinct CDR3 sequences, around a third seen once. Germline-derived CDR1 and CDR2 are SGHVS and FNYEAQ. CDR3 length equals 15 residues. J lost 6 bases, V lost 5 bases, and 9 bases had no gene match. What was sequenced was PBMCs or a T cell subset sorted from them (not recorded which). J is TRBJ2-1 and V is TRBV7-6; 8 bases fit TRBD1. The clonotype originates from an adult woman who had mild COVID-19 (a few samples of this study predate the infection). Cell type and time point are not known. CDR3 in DNA: TGTGCCAGCAGCGGAACAGGGGGACGGGGCAATGAGCAGTTCTTC. Its translation: CASSGTGGRGNEQFF. The variable domain in full, with the rest retrieved from reference TRBV7-6 and TRBJ2-1, is GAGVSQSPRYKVTKRGQDVALRCDPISGHVSLYWYRQALGQGPEFLTYFNYEAQQDKSGLPNDRFSAERPEGSISTLTIQRTEQRDSAMYRCASSGTGGRGNEQFFGPGTRLTVL.